This T cell receptor beta chain was sequenced during a study of blood T cell repertoires in COVID-19. Germline CDR1 reads SNHLY; CDR2 reads FYNNEI. Trimming at V came to 10 bases and at J to 5 bases, leaving 7 bases not matched to a gene. The CDR3 runs 14 residues. Produced via immunoSEQ multiplex PCR; TCRdb's table is partial and in-frame only. Of hundreds of thousands of clones listed, about 83% are singletons. The sample comprised PBMCs or T cells enriched from blood (not recorded which). This TCR was sampled from a woman aged 45-59 years who had recovered from COVID-19. The chain employs TRBV2 and TRBJ2-2; 10 nucleotides align to TRBD2. The CDR3 spells CATRVSGGTGELFF. In DNA, the CDR3 is TGTGCCACCCGGGTTAGCGGGGGGACCGGGGAGCTGTTTTTT.